Listed below are T cell receptor beta chains from one sample, sequenced in a study of prognosis after radiotherapy for stage I lung cancer. TCRdb redid the calling of the multiplex PCR reads with MiXCR, one entry per CDR3 protein. Among about 51,000 distinct CDR3 sequences listed, over 30% were seen once. The sequenced sample was PBMCs, obtained before or after stereotactic body radiation therapy (not recorded which). The source is a donor aged 50 or older with non-small cell lung cancer. The CDR3 runs from the conserved cysteine through the conserved F or W. D genes are given only for firm matches. A row's size may be missing; if present it is once, few, many or a size class.

TRBJ2-5 many TRBV19 - TGTGCCAGCCGACAGGCGGGGGAGACCCAGTACTTC CASRQAGETQYF
TRBJ2-5 - TRBV30 - TGTGCCTGGGGTCCGGACATGGGCCAAGAGACCCAGTACTTC CAWGPDMGQETQYF
TRBJ2-2 many TRBV9 - TGTGCCAGCAGCGTAGACCAATACACCGGGGAGCTGTTTTTT CASSVDQYTGELFF
TRBJ1-6 many TRBV15 - TGTGCCACCAGCAGAGAAAACTCAGATCTTTCTAATTCACCCCTCCACTTT CATSRENSDLSNSPLHF
TRBJ1-6 - TRBV20-1 TRBD1 TGCAGTGCTCGTCAGGGGGCATTCAATTCACCCCTCCACTTT CSARQGAFNSPLHF
TRBJ2-3 many TRBV30 TRBD2 TGTGCCTGGAGGGGGTTGTTCCCTAGCGGGAGGAACCCCCCAGGTACGCAGTATTTT CAWRGLFPSGRNPPGTQYF
TRBJ2-7 - TRBV3-1 - TGTGCCAGCATCTCGCTATACGAGCAGTACTTC CASISLYEQYF
TRBJ1-1 - TRBV9 - TGTGCCAGCAGAGGAACAGGGTTGGACACTGAAGCTTTATTT CASRGTGLDTEALF
TRBJ1-1 many TRBV30 - TGTGCCTGGAGTATCGGGTACACTGAAGCTTTCTTT CAWSIGYTEAFF
TRBJ2-1 many TRBV7-2 TRBD2 TGTGCCAGCAGCTTGAAGAATCAGTTCGGGGGGGGTTATGAGCAGTTCTTC CASSLKNQFGGGYEQFF
TRBJ1-2 many TRBV2 TRBD1 TGTGCCAGCAGTGGTCTAGGATGGGGACAGAACTATGGCTACACCTTC CASSGLGWGQNYGYTF
TRBJ2-1 many TRBV5-6 TRBD2 TGTGCCAGCAGCCCGACTAGCGGAGGCCCCGACAATGAGCAGTTCTTC CASSPTSGGPDNEQFF
TRBJ2-7 - TRBV19 - TGTGCCAGTAAAAAGGGCCCTCAATCCTACGAGCAGTACTTC CASKKGPQSYEQYF
TRBJ2-3 many TRBV6-4 - TGTGCCAGCAGTGACTCGACGGGATCCCTGGATACGCAGTATTTT CASSDSTGSLDTQYF
TRBJ1-5 many TRBV5-1 - TGCGCCAGCAGCTTGGTGCCGGACCTTCCCTCCCCCCAGCATTTT CASSLVPDLPSPQHF
TRBJ1-2 - TRBV19 TRBD1 TGTGCCAGTAAGTACAGGGGAATCCCTGGCTACACCTTC CASKYRGIPGYTF
TRBJ2-6 - TRBV2 TRBD1 TGTGCCAGCAGCGACAGGACAGGGACAACTGGGGCCAACGTCCTGACTTTC CASSDRTGTTGANVLTF
TRBJ2-1 many TRBV19 - TGTGCCAGTAGTTCCCGGGACACCTACAATGAGCAGTTCTTC CASSSRDTYNEQFF
TRBJ2-1 many TRBV9 - TGTGCCAGCAGCGTAGACGCGGGGTTGTACAATGAGCAGTTCTTC CASSVDAGLYNEQFF
TRBJ2-1 many TRBV27 TRBD2 TGTGCCAGCAGTTTCCGCCTTACTAGCGGGAGAGTAGGGGCTTACAATGAGCAGTTCTTC CASSFRLTSGRVGAYNEQFF
TRBJ2-7 many TRBV7-8 - TGTGCCAGCAGCTTAGCCGGGACACTAAGGTTGAGAGGCTACGAGCAGTACTTC CASSLAGTLRLRGYEQYF
TRBJ2-1 many TRBV30 TRBD2 TGTGCCTGGAGTGGCACTAGCGGGAGGTCAGAGCAGTTCTTC CAWSGTSGRSEQFF
TRBJ2-1 - TRBV5-1 - TGCGCCAGCAGCGTAGGAAAGGTCTCCTACGAGCAGTTCTTC CASSVGKVSYEQFF
TRBJ1-5 many TRBV4-1 TRBD1 TGCGCCAGCAGCCCCACAGGGGGGAAAAATCAGCCCCAGCATTTT CASSPTGGKNQPQHF
TRBJ2-7 many TRBV14 - TGTGCCAGCAGCCAAACAGGGAGGTACGAGCAGTACTTC CASSQTGRYEQYF
TRBJ2-2 many TRBV18 TRBD1 TGTGCCAGCTCACCTACACCGGGACAGGACTTCGCCGGGGAGCTGTTTTTT CASSPTPGQDFAGELFF
TRBJ2-3 many TRBV6-2/TRBV6-3 - TGTGCCAGCAACCGGGGGCCTGGGACAGATACGCAGTATTTT CASNRGPGTDTQYF